This TCR beta chain emerged from a study of T cell responses to AZD1222 COVID-19 vaccine. Remarks on this clone: Its antigen is as yet unknown.

The repertoire was sequenced with immunoSEQ multiplex PCR; TCRdb's copy has only in-frame clones and lacks some. Among approximately 150,000 clones listed, more than 70% were seen once. This CDR3 has 14 amino acids. The V gene end was trimmed by 3 bases and the J gene end by 3 bases; junction bases not matched to a gene: 2. Looked up from germline, CDR1 is KGHSH and CDR2 is LQKENI. Study-wide findings and caveats: Of spike-specific TCRs, nearly half reportedly target regions left unmutated in variants. Breadth and depth of Spike-specific TCRs rose after two AZD1222 doses. White British ancestry dominated among donors, who included more females, and clonal diversity was possibly underestimated. Seropositive AZD1222 recipients at baseline numbered only five to seven.

The sample here was peripheral blood, taken on day 0 of AZD1222 vaccination. The chain uses TRBV18 and TRBJ1-1, with TRBD1 identical over 9 bases. The source is an adult in good health. The CDR3 is CASSPRQGDTEAFF. The CDR3 DNA follows: TGTGCCAGCTCACCCCGACAGGGGGACACTGAAGCTTTCTTT. The full variable domain, completed using reference TRBV18 and TRBJ1-1, is NAGVMQNPRHLVRRRGQEARLRCSPMKGHSHVYWYRQLPEEGLKFMVYLQKENIIDESGMPKERFSAEFPKEGPSILRIQQVVRGDSAAYFCASSPRQGDTEAFFGQGTRLTVV.